The 8 T cell receptor beta chains listed next were all sequenced from one sample in a study of human T cells and chemical hapten exposure. Time point in this sample: patch test 1, 2 weeks after DPC sensitization. Treatment noted: therapeutic diphenylcyclopropenone sensitization with weekly scalp DPC. TCRdb reprocessed the RACE reads with MiXCR, giving one entry per CDR3 protein. The sample includes tens of thousands of distinct CDR3 sequences, 32% of them seen just once. The material was whole blood, obtained in connection with sensitization to the hapten diphenylcyclopropenone (DPC). These receptors all come from a man aged 35-49 years with alopecia areata. Some clones in this sample may be carry-over from other donors' samples.

The chain joins TRBV30 to TRBJ1-5; weak D call: TRBD1 (5 bases). Trimming stripped 0 bases from V and 5 bases from J, with 8 bases between. Germline CDR1 and CDR2: GTSNPN and SVGIG (reference sequence). The CDR3 totals 13 residues. CDR3 sequence: CAWSVQDHQPQHF. CDR3 nucleotide sequence: TGTGCCTGGAGTGTACAGGACCATCAGCCCCAGCATTTT. Looking up the rest from reference TRBV30 and TRBJ1-5 gives the full variable domain: SQTIHQWPATLVQPVGSPLSLECTVEGTSNPNLYWYRQAAGRGLQLLFYSVGIGQISSEVPQNLSASRPQDRQFILSSKKLLLSDSGFYLCAWSVQDHQPQHFGDGTRLSIL.

This clonotype turned up a few times. The gene calls are TRBV5-4 and TRBJ2-3; D not certain. This CDR3 contains 14 residues. Germline values: CDR1 SGHNT, CDR2 YYREEE (reference sequence). V was clipped by 4 bases and J by 0 bases, with 9 bases between them. The CDR3 DNA reads TGTGCCAGCAGCCTATGGGCTAGCACAGATACGCAGTATTTT. Translated: CASSLWASTDTQYF. Full variable domain (remainder filled in from reference TRBV5-4 and TRBJ2-3): ETGVTQSPTHLIKTRGQQVTLRCSSQSGHNTVSWYQQALGQGPQFIFQYYREEENGRGNFPPRFSGLQFPNYSSELNVNALELDDSALYLCASSLWASTDTQYFGPGTRLTVL.

J is TRBJ2-3 and V is TRBV13; TRBD2 might be the D (6 bases). Germline CDR1 PRHDT, CDR2 FYEKMQ (reference sequence). CDR3 size: 17 residues. V lost 2 bases and J 0 bases, leaving 15 bases between the germline ends. The CDR3 DNA sequence: TGTGCCAGCAGCTTATCGGCGGGGAGATTAAGCACAGATACGCAGTATTTT. This translates into CASSLSAGRLSTDTQYF.

This chain joins TRBV27 and TRBJ1-1; possible D gene TRBD1, 6 bases. CDR1 and CDR2 (germline): MNHEY, SMNVEV (reference sequence). This CDR3 is 15 amino acids long. With 0 bases removed from V and 4 bases from J, the gap between germline ends came to 12 bases. The CDR3 nucleotides read TGTGCCAGCAGTTTATCTACAGGGAGCAGCACTGAAGCTTTCTTT. Translated: CASSLSTGSSTEAFF.

This clonotype was observed a single time. The chain combines TRBV28 with TRBJ2-7, with 9 bases fitting TRBD1. CDR3 length equals 15 residues. Germline V gives CDR1 MDHEN, CDR2 SYDVKM. V lost 6 bases to trimming and J lost 6 bases; unmatched junction nucleotides: 12. CDR3 nucleotide sequence: TGTGCCAGCAGCCTAAAACAGGGGGCAAGGACCGAGCAGTACTTC. Translated, it gives CASSLKQGARTEQYF. Full variable domain (missing parts from reference TRBV28 and TRBJ2-7): DVKVTQSSRYLVKRTGEKVFLECVQDMDHENMFWYRQDPGLGLRLIYFSYDVKMKEKGDIPEGYSVSREKKERFSLILESASTNQTSMYLCASSLKQGARTEQYFGPGTRLTVT.

This rearrangement joins TRBV7-9 to TRBJ2-7, with TRBD2 as a possible D gene (6 bases). CDR3 length: 14 residues. In germline, CDR1 is SEHNR, CDR2 FQNEAQ (reference sequence). Trimming shortened V by 3 bases and J by 0 bases, and 9 bases separated the two germline ends. Here the CDR3 reads CASSFSGSSYEQYF. The CDR3 region has the DNA TGTGCCAGCAGCTTTAGCGGAAGCTCCTACGAGCAGTACTTC.

V usage is TRBV20-1 and J usage is TRBJ2-7; 7 positions match TRBD1. Trimming cost V 5 bases and J 5 bases; bases outside gene matches: 6. Germline CDR1 DFQATT, CDR2 SNEGSKA (reference sequence). The CDR3 runs 12 residues. The CDR3 sequence: CSAHDRANEQYF. The CDR3, as DNA: TGCAGTGCTCACGACAGGGCGAACGAGCAGTACTTC.

This clonotype was detected only a few times. The chain uses TRBV27 and TRBJ2-5, with 14 positions matching TRBD2. V lost 5 bases to trimming and J lost 5 bases; unmatched junction nucleotides: 10. CDR3 size: 17 residues. The V gene's germline CDR1 is MNHEY and CDR2 SMNVEV (reference sequence). The DNA of the CDR3 is TGTGCCAGCAGTCAGACTAGCGGGAGGGCCGGTTGGGAGACCCAGTACTTC. As protein: CASSQTSGRAGWETQYF.